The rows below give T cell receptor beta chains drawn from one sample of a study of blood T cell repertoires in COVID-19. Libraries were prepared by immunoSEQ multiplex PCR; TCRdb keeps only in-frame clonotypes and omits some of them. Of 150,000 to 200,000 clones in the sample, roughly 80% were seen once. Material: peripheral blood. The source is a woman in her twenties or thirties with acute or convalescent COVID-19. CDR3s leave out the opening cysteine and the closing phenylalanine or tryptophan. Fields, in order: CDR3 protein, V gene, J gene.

CDR3: SVERRAGGIYGYT
V: TRBV29-1
J: TRBJ1-2

CDR3: ASRRQGGNEKLF
V: TRBV19
J: TRBJ1-4

CDR3: ASSLPGGGNEQF
V: TRBV5-1
J: TRBJ2-1

CDR3: ASSTGLAGGHETQY
V: TRBV5-1
J: TRBJ2-5

CDR3: ASMYRTGNTGELF
V: TRBV30
J: TRBJ2-2

CDR3: ASWGLHGYT
V: TRBV10-3
J: TRBJ1-2

CDR3: ASSLAGTGRNEKLF
V: TRBV7-9
J: TRBJ1-4

CDR3: ASSYSGIGGGIYNEQF
V: TRBV6-2/TRBV6-3
J: TRBJ2-1

CDR3: ASSLMYREGAEQY
V: TRBV27
J: TRBJ2-7

CDR3: ASSSSGNRGYEQY
V: TRBV27
J: TRBJ2-7

CDR3: ASSSRDSNNEQF
V: TRBV13
J: TRBJ2-1

CDR3: SVEEAVNEKLF
V: TRBV29-1
J: TRBJ1-4

CDR3: ASSTRDIVNYGYT
V: TRBV19
J: TRBJ1-2

CDR3: ASSIQLRDEQF
V: TRBV7-9
J: TRBJ2-1

CDR3: ASSLSRDSETQY
V: TRBV7-9
J: TRBJ2-5

CDR3: ASSFHVGGASNEQF
V: TRBV5-1
J: TRBJ2-1

CDR3: ASSLALGRVKYEQY
V: TRBV7-2
J: TRBJ2-7

CDR3: ASSSTGGPDNEQF
V: TRBV7-8
J: TRBJ2-1

CDR3: ASSLYTRDIDNSPLH
V: TRBV5-8
J: TRBJ1-6

CDR3: ASRLRDRAGGYT
V: TRBV27
J: TRBJ1-2

CDR3: ASSGYGGYTGELF
V: TRBV9
J: TRBJ2-2

CDR3: ASSLGLTVGTNEKLF
V: TRBV11-2
J: TRBJ1-4

CDR3: ASSFPGQGATGELF
V: TRBV6-6
J: TRBJ2-2

CDR3: ASKKTAANYGYT
V: TRBV19
J: TRBJ1-2

CDR3: ASSITYSGGTEQF
V: TRBV19
J: TRBJ2-1

CDR3: ASSLRPSGRGDQPQH
V: TRBV2
J: TRBJ1-5

CDR3: ASSESGQETQY
V: TRBV2
J: TRBJ2-5

CDR3: AIRPGLSEEQY
V: TRBV10-3
J: TRBJ2-7

CDR3: ASSSAGPGTDTQY
V: TRBV5-6
J: TRBJ2-3

CDR3: ASSLAGTGVPPQH
V: TRBV7-8
J: TRBJ1-5

CDR3: AWQGEDYNSPLH
V: TRBV30
J: TRBJ1-6

CDR3: ASGLGGLGDTIY
V: TRBV5-1
J: TRBJ1-3

CDR3: ASSQDDRAKNIQY
V: TRBV4-3
J: TRBJ2-4

CDR3: ASSADRGPRNQPQH
V: TRBV19
J: TRBJ1-5

CDR3: ASSEVVSGGTQY
V: TRBV2
J: TRBJ2-5

CDR3: ASSHGTRDVETQY
V: TRBV7-3
J: TRBJ2-5

CDR3: ASSGEAGTHNEQF
V: TRBV9
J: TRBJ2-1